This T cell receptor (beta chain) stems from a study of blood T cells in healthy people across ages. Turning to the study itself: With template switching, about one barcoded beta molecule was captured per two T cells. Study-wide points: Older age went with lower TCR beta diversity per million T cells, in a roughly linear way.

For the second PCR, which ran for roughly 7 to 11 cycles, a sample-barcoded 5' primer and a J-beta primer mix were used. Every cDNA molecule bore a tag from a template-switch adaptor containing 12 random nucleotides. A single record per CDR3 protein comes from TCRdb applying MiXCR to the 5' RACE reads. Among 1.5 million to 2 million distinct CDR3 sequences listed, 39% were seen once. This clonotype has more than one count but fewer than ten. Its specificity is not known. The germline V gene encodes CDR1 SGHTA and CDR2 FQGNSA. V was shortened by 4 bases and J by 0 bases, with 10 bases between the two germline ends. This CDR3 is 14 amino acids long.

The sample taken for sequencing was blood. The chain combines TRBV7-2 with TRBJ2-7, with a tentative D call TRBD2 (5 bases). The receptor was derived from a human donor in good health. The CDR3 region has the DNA TGTGCCAGCAGCTCAAACCGGGACTCCTACGAGCAGTACTTC. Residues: CASSSNRDSYEQYF.